The 6 T cell receptor beta chains listed next were all sequenced from one sample in a study of blood T cell repertoires in COVID-19. Here immunoSEQ multiplex PCR was the method, and the copy in TCRdb shows in-frame clones only, minus some. There are fewer than 250,000 clones in the sample; around 90% occur only once, and 14% to 15% lies in the top ten. Sequences were obtained from PBMCs or T cells enriched from blood (not recorded which). These receptors originate from a woman in her forties or fifties with acute COVID-19.

This clone was observed once. This rearrangement joins TRBV11-2 to TRBJ2-5, with 7 bases identical to TRBD2. CDR1 SGHAT and CDR2 FQNNGV come from the germline V gene. Trimming removed 5 bases from V and 5 bases from J; junction bases left unmatched: 20. CDR3 length equals 18 residues. CDR3 nucleotides: TGTGCCAGCAGCCCTGAACCAGGTCTATACGGGGGGTTGGAGACCCAGTACTTC. It specifies CASSPEPGLYGGLETQYF.

This clone has just one count. V is TRBV29-1 and J is TRBJ2-7; the D gene is possibly TRBD1 (6 bases). The germline V gene has CDR1 SQVTM and CDR2 ANQGSEA. The CDR3 loop spans 15 amino acids. V lost 4 bases to trimming and J lost 0 bases, with 16 bases between them. Written as DNA, the CDR3 is TGCAGCGTTGGGGGTGCCCAGGGGAGCTCCTACGAGCAGTACTTC. It translates to CSVGGAQGSSYEQYF.

The chain combines TRBV7-9 with TRBJ1-1; possible D gene TRBD1, 6 bases. V gave up 2 bases and J gave up 0 bases, with 10 bases separating them. The CDR3 consists of 15 residues. Looked up from germline, CDR1 is SEHNR and CDR2 is FQNEAQ (reference sequence). For the CDR3, the DNA is TGTGCCAGCAGCTTAACTGGGGGCGTGAACACTGAAGCTTTCTTT. This gives the protein CASSLTGGVNTEAFF.

The chain recombines TRBV19 with TRBJ2-2, with D perhaps TRBD1 (6 bases). Trimming stripped 5 bases from V and 3 bases from J, with 13 bases between. Germline CDR1 reads LNHDA; CDR2 reads SQIVND (reference sequence). The CDR3 sequence is 15 residues long. The CDR3 region is CASSSGQLYTGELFF. Written as DNA, the CDR3 is TGTGCCAGTAGTTCCGGACAGCTTTACACCGGGGAGCTGTTTTTT.

V and J are TRBV24-1 and TRBJ2-1, with 9 bases that match TRBD1. The CDR3 sequence is 15 residues long. With 2 bases clipped from V and 8 bases from J, the junction kept 6 bases outside the gene matches. Germline V lookup: CDR1 KGHDR, CDR2 SFDVKD. CDR3 nucleotides: TGTGCCACCAGTGATTCGGGGACAGGGCGAGATGAGCAGTTCTTC. Translating gives CATSDSGTGRDEQFF.

The chain has TRBV5-1 and TRBJ2-2; 7 nucleotides line up with TRBD1. CDR1 SGHRS and CDR2 YFSETQ come from the germline V gene. The CDR3 loop spans 17 amino acids. V was pared by 2 bases and J by 5 bases, with 12 bases of the junction left unmatched. CDR3 coding DNA: TGCGCCAGCAGCTTCACCCCGACAGGGTTTAGAACCGGGGAGCTGTTTTTT. Amino acid sequence: CASSFTPTGFRTGELFF.